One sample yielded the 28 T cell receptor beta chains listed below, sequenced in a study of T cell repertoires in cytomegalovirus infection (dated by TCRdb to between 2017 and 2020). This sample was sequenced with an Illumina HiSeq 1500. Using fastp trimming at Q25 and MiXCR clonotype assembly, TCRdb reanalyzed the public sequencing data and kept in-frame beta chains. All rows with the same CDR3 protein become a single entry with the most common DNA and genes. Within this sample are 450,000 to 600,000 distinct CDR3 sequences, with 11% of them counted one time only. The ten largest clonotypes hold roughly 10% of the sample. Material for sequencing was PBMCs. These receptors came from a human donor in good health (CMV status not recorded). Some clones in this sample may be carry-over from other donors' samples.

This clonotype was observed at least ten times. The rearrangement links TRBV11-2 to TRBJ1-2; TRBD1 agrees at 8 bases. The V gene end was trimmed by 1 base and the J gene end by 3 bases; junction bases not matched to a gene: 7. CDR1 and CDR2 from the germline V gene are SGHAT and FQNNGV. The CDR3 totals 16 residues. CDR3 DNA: TGTGCCAGCAGCTTAGGCCCAGGGGGCTTGGACTATGGCTACACCTTC. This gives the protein CASSLGPGGLDYGYTF.

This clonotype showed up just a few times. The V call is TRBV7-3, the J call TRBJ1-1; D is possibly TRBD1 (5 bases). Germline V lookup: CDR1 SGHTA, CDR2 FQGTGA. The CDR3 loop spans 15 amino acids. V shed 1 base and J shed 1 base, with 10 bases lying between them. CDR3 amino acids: CASSLMGDGNTEAFF. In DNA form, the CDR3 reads TGTGCCAGCAGCTTAATGGGGGACGGGAACACTGAAGCTTTCTTT. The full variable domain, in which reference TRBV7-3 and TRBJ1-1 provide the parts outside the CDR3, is GAGVSQTPSNKVTEKGKYVELRCDPISGHTALYWYRQSLGQGPEFLIYFQGTGAADDSGLPNDRFFAVRPEGSVSTLKIQRTERGDSAVYLCASSLMGDGNTEAFFGQGTRLTVV.

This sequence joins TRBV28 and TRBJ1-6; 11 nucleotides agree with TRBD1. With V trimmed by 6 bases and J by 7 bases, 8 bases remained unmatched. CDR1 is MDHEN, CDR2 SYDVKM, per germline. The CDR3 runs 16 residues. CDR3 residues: CASRDRGQLWNSPLHF. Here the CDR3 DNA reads TGTGCCAGCAGGGACAGGGGGCAATTGTGGAATTCACCCCTCCACTTT.

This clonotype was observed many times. DNA for the CDR3: TGTGCCAGCAGTGCTAGCGCCTCCTACAATGAGCAGTTCTTC. Protein product: CASSASASYNEQFF. V is TRBV6-1 and J is TRBJ2-1, with D perhaps TRBD2 (6 bases). The germline CDR1 and CDR2 sequences are MNHNS and SASEGT. CDR3 length: 14 amino acids. V gave up 4 bases and J gave up 0 bases, with 7 bases separating them.

The CDR3 nucleotides are TGTGCCAGCAGCCAAGAGAGGACGGGTTTGCTGTTTTTT. Its translation: CASSQERTGLLFF. This chain uses TRBV4-2 with TRBJ2-2; D uncertain. Germline V gene lookup returns CDR1 LGHNA and CDR2 YNFKEQ. This CDR3 comprises 13 residues. The ends were cut back, 0 bases at V and 13 bases at J, with 12 bases in the middle.

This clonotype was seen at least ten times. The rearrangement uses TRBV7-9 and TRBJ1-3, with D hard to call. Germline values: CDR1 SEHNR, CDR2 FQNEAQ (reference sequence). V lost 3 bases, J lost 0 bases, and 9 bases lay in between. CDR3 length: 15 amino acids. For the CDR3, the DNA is TGTGCCAGCAGCTTCTTCTCGAGCTCTGGAAACACCATATATTTT. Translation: CASSFFSSSGNTIYF.

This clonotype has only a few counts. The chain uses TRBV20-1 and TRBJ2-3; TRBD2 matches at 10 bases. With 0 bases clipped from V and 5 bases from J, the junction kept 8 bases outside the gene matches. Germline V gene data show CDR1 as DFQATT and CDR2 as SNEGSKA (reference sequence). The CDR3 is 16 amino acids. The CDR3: CSARDWSGRAGDTQYF. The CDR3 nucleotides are TGCAGTGCTAGAGATTGGAGCGGGAGGGCCGGAGATACGCAGTATTTT.

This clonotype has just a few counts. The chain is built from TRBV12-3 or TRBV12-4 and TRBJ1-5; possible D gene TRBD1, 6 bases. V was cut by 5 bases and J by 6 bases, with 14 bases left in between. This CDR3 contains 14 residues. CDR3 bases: TGTGCCAGCAGTGGGGAGGGGGGGATTCAGCCCCAGCATTTT. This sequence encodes CASSGEGGIQPQHF.

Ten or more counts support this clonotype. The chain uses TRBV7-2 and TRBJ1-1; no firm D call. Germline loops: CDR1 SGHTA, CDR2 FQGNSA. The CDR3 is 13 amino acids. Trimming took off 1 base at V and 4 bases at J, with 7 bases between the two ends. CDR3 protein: CASSLGGFTEAFF. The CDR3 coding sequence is TGTGCCAGCAGCTTAGGAGGTTTCACTGAAGCTTTCTTT.

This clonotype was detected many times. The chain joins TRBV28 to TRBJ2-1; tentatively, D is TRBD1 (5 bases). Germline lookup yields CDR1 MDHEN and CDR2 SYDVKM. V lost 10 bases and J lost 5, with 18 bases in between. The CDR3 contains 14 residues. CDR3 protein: CATLQGVGHNEQFF. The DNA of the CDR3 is TGTGCCACTCTTCAAGGGGTTGGACACAATGAGCAGTTCTTC.

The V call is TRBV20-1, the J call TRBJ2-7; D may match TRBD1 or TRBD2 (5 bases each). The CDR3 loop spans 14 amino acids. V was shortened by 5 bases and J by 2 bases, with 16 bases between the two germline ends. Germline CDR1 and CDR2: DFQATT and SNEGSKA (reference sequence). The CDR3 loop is CSASPGTATYEQYF. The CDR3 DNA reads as TGCAGTGCTTCCCCCGGGACCGCTACCTACGAGCAGTACTTC.

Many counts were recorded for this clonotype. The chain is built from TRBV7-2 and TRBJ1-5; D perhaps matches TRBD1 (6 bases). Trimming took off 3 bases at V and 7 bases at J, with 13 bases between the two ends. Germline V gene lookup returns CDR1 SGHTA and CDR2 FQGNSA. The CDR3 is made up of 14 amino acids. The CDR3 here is CASSLAQGRQPQHF. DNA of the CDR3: TGTGCCAGCAGCTTGGCCCAGGGGCGGCAGCCCCAGCATTTT.

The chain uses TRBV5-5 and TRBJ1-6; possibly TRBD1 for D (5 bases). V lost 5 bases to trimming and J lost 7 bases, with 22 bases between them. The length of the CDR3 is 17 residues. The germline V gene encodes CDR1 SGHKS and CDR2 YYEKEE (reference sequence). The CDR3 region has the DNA TGTGCCAGCAGAAAAATAACTGGGACCGAAGGAAATTCACCCCTCCACTTT. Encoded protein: CASRKITGTEGNSPLHF.

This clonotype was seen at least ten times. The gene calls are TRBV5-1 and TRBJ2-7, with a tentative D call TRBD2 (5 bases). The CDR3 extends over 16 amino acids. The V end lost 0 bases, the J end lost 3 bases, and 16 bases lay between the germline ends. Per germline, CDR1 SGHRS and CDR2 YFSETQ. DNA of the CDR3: TGCGCCAGCAGCTTGGAGGGTAATAGCGTCTTCTACGAGCAGTACTTC. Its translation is CASSLEGNSVFYEQYF.

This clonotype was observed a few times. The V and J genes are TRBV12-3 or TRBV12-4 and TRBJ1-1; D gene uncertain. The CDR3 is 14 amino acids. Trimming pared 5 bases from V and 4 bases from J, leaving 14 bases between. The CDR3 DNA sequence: TGTGCCAGCAGTCCCGGACCTATGGGCACTGAAGCTTTCTTT. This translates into CASSPGPMGTEAFF.

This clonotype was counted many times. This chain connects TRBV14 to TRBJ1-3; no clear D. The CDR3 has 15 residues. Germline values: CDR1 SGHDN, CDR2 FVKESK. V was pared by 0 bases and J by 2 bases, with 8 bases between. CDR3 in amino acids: CASSQDALAGNTIYF. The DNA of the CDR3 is TGTGCCAGCAGCCAAGATGCACTTGCTGGAAACACCATATATTTT.

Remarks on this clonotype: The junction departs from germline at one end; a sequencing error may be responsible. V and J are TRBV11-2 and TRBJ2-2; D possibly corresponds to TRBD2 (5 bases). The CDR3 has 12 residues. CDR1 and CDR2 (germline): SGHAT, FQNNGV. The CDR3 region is CASSQNTGERFF. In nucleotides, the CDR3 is TGTGCCAGCAGCCAGAATACCGGGGAGCGGTTTTTT.

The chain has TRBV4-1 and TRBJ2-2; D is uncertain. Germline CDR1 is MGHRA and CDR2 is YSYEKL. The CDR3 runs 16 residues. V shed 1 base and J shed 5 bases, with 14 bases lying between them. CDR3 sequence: CASSQVLSQRTGELFF. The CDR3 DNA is TGCGCCAGCAGCCAAGTCTTGTCTCAGCGAACCGGGGAGCTGTTTTTT.

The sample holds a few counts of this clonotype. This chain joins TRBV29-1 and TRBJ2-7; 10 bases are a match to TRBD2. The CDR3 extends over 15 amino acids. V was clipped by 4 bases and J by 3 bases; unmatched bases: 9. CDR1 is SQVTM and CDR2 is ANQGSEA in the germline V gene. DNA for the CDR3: TGCAGCGTTGTGTCTAGCGGGGGATCAAGCTACGAGCAGTACTTC. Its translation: CSVVSSGGSSYEQYF.

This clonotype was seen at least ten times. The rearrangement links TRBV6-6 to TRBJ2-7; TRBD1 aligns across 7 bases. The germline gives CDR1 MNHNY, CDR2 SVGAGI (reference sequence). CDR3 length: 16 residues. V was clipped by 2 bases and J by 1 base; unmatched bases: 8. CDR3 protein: CASSYPRQGGSYEQYF. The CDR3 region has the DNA TGTGCCAGCAGTTACCCCCGACAGGGTGGGTCCTACGAGCAGTACTTC.

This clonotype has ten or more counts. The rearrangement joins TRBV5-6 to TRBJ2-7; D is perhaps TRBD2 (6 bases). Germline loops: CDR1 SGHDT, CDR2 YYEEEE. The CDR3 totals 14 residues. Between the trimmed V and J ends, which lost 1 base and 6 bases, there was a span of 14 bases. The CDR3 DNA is TGTGCCAGCAGCTTGCCCTCTGGCGGGACCGAGCAGTACTTC. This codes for CASSLPSGGTEQYF.

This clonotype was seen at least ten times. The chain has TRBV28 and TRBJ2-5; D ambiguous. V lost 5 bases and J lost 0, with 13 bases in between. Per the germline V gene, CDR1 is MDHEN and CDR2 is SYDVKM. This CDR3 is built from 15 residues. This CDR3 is CASSRASRNQETQYF. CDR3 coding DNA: TGTGCCAGCAGTCGAGCCTCGCGGAACCAAGAGACCCAGTACTTC.

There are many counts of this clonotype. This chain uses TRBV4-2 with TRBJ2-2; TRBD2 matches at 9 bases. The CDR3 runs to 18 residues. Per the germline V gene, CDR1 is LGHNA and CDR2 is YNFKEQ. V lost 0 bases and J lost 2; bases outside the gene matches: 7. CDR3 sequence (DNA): TGTGCCAGCAGCCAAGAGTCTGCGGGAGGGTACAACACCGGGGAGCTGTTTTTT. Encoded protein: CASSQESAGGYNTGELFF.

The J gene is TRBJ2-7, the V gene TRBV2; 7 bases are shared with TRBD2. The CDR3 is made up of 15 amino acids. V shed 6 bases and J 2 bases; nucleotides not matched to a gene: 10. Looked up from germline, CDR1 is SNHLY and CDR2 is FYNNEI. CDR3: CASRRPGAGPYEQYF. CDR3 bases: TGTGCCAGCAGGCGCCCCGGAGCGGGACCCTACGAGCAGTACTTC.

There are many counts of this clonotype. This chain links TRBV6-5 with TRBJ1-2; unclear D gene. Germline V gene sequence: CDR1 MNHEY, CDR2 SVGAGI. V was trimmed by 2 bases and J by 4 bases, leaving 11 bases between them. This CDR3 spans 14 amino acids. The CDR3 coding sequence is TGTGCCAGCAGTTACGGGAAGGGTACCTATGGCTACACCTTC. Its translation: CASSYGKGTYGYTF.

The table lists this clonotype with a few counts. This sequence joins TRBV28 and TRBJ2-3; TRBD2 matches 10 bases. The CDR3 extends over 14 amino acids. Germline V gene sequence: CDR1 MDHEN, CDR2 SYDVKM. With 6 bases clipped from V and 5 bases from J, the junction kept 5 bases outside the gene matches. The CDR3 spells CASRPSGREDTQYF. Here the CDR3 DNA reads TGTGCCAGCAGACCCAGCGGGAGGGAAGATACGCAGTATTTT.

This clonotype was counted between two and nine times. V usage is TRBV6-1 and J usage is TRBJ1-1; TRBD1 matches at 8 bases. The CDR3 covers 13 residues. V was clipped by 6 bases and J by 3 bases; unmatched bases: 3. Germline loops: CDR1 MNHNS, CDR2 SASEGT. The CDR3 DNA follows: TGTGCCAGCAGAAGGACAGGGCACACTGAAGCTTTCTTT. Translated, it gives CASRRTGHTEAFF.

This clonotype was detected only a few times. The DNA of the CDR3 is TGCAGTGCTAGATCCCTGACTAGCGGATCCACAGATACGCAGTATTTT. Its translation is CSARSLTSGSTDTQYF. J is TRBJ2-3 and V is TRBV20-1; TRBD2 matches 9 bases. J lost 2 bases, V lost 2 bases, and 8 bases had no gene match. The CDR3 is made up of 16 amino acids. CDR1 is DFQATT and CDR2 is SNEGSKA in the germline V gene (reference sequence).